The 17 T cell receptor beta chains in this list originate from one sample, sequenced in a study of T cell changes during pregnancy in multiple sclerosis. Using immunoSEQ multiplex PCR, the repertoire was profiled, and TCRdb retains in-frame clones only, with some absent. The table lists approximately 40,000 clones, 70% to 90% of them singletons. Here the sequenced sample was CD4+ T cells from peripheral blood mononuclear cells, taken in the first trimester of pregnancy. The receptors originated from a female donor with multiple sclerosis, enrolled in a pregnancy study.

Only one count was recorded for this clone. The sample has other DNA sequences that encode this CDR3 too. This CDR3 is CASSQAGQGGTEAFF. As DNA, the CDR3 is TGTGCCAGCAGCCAAGCCGGGCAGGGCGGCACTGAAGCTTTCTTT. The rearrangement joins TRBV4-2 to TRBJ1-1, with D possibly TRBD1 on 5 matching bases. Germline CDR1 reads LGHNA; CDR2 reads YNFKEQ. V lost 1 base to trimming and J lost 4 bases, with 13 bases between them. This CDR3 has 15 residues.

The CDR3 DNA is TGTGCCAGCAGTCGCCCGGGTTGGGACATCAGTTCTGGAAACACCATATATTTT. Its translation: CASSRPGWDISSGNTIYF. This chain joins TRBV2 and TRBJ1-3, with D possibly matching TRBD1 (6 bases). The V gene lost 5 bases and the J gene lost 1 base, with 21 bases spanning the gap. Germline values: CDR1 SNHLY, CDR2 FYNNEI. This CDR3 contains 18 residues.

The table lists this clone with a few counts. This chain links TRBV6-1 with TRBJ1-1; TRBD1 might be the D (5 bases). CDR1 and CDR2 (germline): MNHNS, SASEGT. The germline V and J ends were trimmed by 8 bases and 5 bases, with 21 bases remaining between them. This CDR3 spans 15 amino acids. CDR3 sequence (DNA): TGTGCCAGCCGCCGGGGGGACGACCCGAGGACTGAAGCTTTCTTT. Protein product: CASRRGDDPRTEAFF.

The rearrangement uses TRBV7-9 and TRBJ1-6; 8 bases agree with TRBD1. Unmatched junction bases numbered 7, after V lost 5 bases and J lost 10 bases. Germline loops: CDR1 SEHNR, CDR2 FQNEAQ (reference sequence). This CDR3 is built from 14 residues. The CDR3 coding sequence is TGTGCCAGCAGCCGAGACAGGGGCAACTCACCCCTCCACTTT. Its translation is CASSRDRGNSPLHF.

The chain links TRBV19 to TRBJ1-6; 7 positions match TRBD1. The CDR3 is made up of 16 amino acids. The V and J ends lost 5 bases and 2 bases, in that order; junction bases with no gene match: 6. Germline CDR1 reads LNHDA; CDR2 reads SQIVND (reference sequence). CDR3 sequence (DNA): TGTGCCAGTAGTCCCCAGACAGGGACCTATAATTCACCCCTCCACTTT. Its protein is CASSPQTGTYNSPLHF. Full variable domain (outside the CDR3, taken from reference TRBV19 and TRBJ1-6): DGGITQSPKYLFRKEGQNVTLSCEQNLNHDAMYWYRQDPGQGLRLIYYSQIVNDFQKGDIAEGYSVSREKKESFPLTVTSAQKNPTAFYLCASSPQTGTYNSPLHFGNGTRLTVT.

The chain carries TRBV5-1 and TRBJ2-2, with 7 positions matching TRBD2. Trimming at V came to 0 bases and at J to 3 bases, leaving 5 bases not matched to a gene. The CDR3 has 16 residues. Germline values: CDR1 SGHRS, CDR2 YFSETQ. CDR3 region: CASSLVGGRDTGELFF. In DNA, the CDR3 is TGCGCCAGCAGCTTGGTCGGAGGGAGGGACACCGGGGAGCTGTTTTTT. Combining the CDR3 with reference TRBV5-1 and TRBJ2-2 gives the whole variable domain KAGVTQTPRYLIKTRGQQVTLSCSPISGHRSVSWYQQTPGQGLQFLFEYFSETQRNKGNFPGRFSGRQFSNSRSEMNVSTLELGDSALYLCASSLVGGRDTGELFFGEGSRLTVL.

CDR3 in amino acids: CASTDDREDYGYTF. DNA of the CDR3: TGTGCCAGTACGGACGACAGGGAGGACTATGGCTACACCTTC. The rearrangement uses TRBV19 and TRBJ1-2, with 7 positions matching TRBD1. The CDR3 runs to 14 residues. The germline V gene encodes CDR1 LNHDA and CDR2 SQIVND (reference sequence). After removal of 7 bases from V and 3 bases from J, the junction contained 8 bases not matched to a gene.

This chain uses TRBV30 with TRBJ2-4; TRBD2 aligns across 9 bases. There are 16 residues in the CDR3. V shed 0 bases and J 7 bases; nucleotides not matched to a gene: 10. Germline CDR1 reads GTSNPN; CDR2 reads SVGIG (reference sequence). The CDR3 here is CAWSVGLAGMLNIQYF. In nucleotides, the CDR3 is TGTGCCTGGAGTGTAGGTCTAGCGGGAATGTTGAACATTCAGTACTTC.

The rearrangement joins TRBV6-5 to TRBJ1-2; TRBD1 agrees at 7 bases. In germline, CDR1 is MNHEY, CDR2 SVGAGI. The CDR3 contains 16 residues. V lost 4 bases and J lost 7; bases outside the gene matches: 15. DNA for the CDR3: TGTGCCAGCAGTTTCTCTCAAGAAGGGGGCATGAGTGGCTACACCTTC. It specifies CASSFSQEGGMSGYTF.

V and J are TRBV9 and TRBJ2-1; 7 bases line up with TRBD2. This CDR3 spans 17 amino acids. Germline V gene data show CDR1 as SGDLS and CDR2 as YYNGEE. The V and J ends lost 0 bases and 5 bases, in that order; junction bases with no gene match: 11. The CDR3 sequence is CASSVGPWGRGHNEQFF. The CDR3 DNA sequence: TGTGCCAGCAGCGTAGGCCCTTGGGGGAGGGGACACAATGAGCAGTTCTTC.

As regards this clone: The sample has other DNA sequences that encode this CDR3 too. The CDR3 sequence: CASSIGGETQYF. CDR3 DNA: TGTGCCAGCAGCATAGGGGGCGAGACCCAGTACTTC. This sequence joins TRBV11-3 and TRBJ2-5, with 7 bases matching TRBD1. This CDR3 region has 12 residues. CDR1 SGHNT and CDR2 YENEEA come from the germline V gene. Unmatched junction bases numbered 2, after V lost 5 bases and J lost 5 bases.

CDR3 region: CASSGYGDTEAFF. CDR3 nucleotide sequence: TGCGCCAGCAGCGGGTACGGGGACACTGAAGCTTTCTTT. J is TRBJ1-1 and V is TRBV5-1; unclear D gene. The V gene's germline CDR1 is SGHRS and CDR2 YFSETQ. This CDR3 has 13 residues. Trimming left V 4 bases short and J 3 bases short, with 10 bases between. The variable domain in full, with the rest retrieved from reference TRBV5-1 and TRBJ1-1, is KAGVTQTPRYLIKTRGQQVTLSCSPISGHRSVSWYQQTPGQGLQFLFEYFSETQRNKGNFPGRFSGRQFSNSRSEMNVSTLELGDSALYLCASSGYGDTEAFFGQGTRLTVV.

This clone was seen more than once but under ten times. The CDR3 sequence is CASSLQNMRAGNTIYF. CDR3 sequence (DNA): TGTGCCAGCAGCTTACAGAACATGAGGGCAGGAAACACCATATATTTT. V gene TRBV11-2 combines with J gene TRBJ1-3, with D hard to call. Germline CDR1 SGHAT, CDR2 FQNNGV. V gave up 2 bases and J gave up 4 bases, with 15 bases separating them. This CDR3 spans 16 amino acids.

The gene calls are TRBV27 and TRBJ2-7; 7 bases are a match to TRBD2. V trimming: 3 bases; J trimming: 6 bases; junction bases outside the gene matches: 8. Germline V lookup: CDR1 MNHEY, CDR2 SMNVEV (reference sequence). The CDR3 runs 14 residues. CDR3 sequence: CASSFLPGGGEQYF. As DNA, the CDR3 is TGTGCCAGCAGTTTTCTGCCGGGAGGAGGCGAGCAGTACTTC.

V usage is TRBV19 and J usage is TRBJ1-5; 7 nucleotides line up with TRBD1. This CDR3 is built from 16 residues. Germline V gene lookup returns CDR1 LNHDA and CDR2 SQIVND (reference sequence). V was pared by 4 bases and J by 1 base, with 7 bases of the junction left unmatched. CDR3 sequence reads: CASSKNPGQSNQPQHF. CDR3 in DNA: TGTGCCAGTAGTAAGAACCCGGGACAGAGCAATCAGCCCCAGCATTTT.

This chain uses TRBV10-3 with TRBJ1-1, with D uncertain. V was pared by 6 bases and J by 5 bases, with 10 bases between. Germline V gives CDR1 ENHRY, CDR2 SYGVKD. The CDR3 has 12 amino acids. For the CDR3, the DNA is TGTGCCATCAGGACTTTAGGTACTGAAGCTTTCTTT. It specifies CAIRTLGTEAFF.

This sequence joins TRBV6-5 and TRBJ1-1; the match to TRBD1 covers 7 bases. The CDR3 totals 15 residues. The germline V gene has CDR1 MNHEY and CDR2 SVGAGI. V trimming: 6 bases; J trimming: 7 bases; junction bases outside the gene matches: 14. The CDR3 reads CASRITTGSWGEAFF. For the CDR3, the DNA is TGTGCCAGCAGAATCACGACAGGGTCTTGGGGTGAAGCTTTCTTT.